This T cell receptor beta chain was observed in a study of human T cells and chemical hapten exposure. Points from the study as a whole: Clustering by CDR3 similarity yielded significantly more large clusters from expanded TCRs than controls.

This clonotype has only a few counts. Its antigen is not known. Germline loops: CDR1 SGHRS, CDR2 YFSETQ. The CDR3 loop spans 13 amino acids. Between the trimmed V and J ends, which lost 5 bases and 7 bases, there was a span of 13 bases. Indicated time point: patch test 3, about 24 weeks after DPC sensitization. Treatment denoted: therapeutic diphenylcyclopropenone sensitization with weekly scalp DPC. Each CDR3 protein is one row after TCRdb ran MiXCR on the RACE reads. This table holds 190,000 or so distinct CDR3 sequences, around a quarter found once. The chain is built from TRBV5-1 and TRBJ2-1; possible D gene TRBD2, 7 bases. This material consisted of whole blood, taken in connection with sensitization to the hapten diphenylcyclopropenone (DPC). The sequence was obtained from a woman between 35 and 50 years old with alopecia areata. Some clones in this sample may be carry-over from other donors' samples. The CDR3 here is CASRGGAVNEQFF. CDR3 DNA sequence: TGCGCCAGCAGAGGGGGGGCGGTAAATGAGCAGTTCTTC. The variable domain in full, with the rest retrieved from reference TRBV5-1 and TRBJ2-1, is KAGVTQTPRYLIKTRGQQVTLSCSPISGHRSVSWYQQTPGQGLQFLFEYFSETQRNKGNFPGRFSGRQFSNSRSEMNVSTLELGDSALYLCASRGGAVNEQFFGPGTRLTVL.